This T cell receptor (beta chain) was recovered during a study of OX40 agonist ivuxolimab in advanced cancers. Study findings and constraints: Doses of 0.1 to 3.0 mg/kg were accompanied by clonal expansion of CD4+ and CD8+ blood T cells by week 6.

The CDR3 runs 18 residues. With V trimmed by 4 bases and J by 1 base, 14 bases remained unmatched. The germline V gene encodes CDR1 LGHNT and CDR2 FRNRAP. Data came from immunoSEQ multiplex PCR; TCRdb stores just in-frame clones and leaves some out. The table records tens of thousands of clones, more than 75% of them present only once. For this clone: Its antigen is currently unknown.

The receptor was isolated from an adult with an advanced solid tumor such as melanoma, head and neck, liver or kidney cancer. This chain connects TRBV12-5 to TRBJ2-3; 7 nucleotides agree with TRBD2. Specimen: CD4+ or CD8+ T cells sorted from blood, collected in a trial of the OX40 agonist ivuxolimab. The chain's CDR3 is CASGYSGAGPSGTDTQYF. CDR3 nucleotide sequence: TGTGCTAGTGGTTACTCTGGAGCGGGACCATCGGGCACAGATACGCAGTATTTT.